What follows are 26 T cell receptor beta chains derived from one specimen sequenced in a study of OX40 agonist ivuxolimab in advanced cancers. Only in-frame clones appear in the TCRdb table, and some are missing; sequencing was by immunoSEQ multiplex PCR. This table holds 100,000 or so clones, about 85% found once. The sequences come from CD4+ or CD8+ T cells sorted from blood, collected in a trial of the OX40 agonist ivuxolimab. The receptors were gathered from an adult with an advanced solid tumor such as melanoma, head and neck, liver or kidney cancer.

J is TRBJ1-2 and V is TRBV5-1, with 8 bases lining up with TRBD1. Germline assignment: CDR1 SGHRS and CDR2 YFSETQ. The V and J ends lost 4 bases and 2 bases, in that order; junction bases with no gene match: 4. This CDR3 has 14 residues. This CDR3 reads CASSHGDRNYGYTF. CDR3 in DNA: TGCGCCAGCAGCCACGGGGACAGGAACTATGGCTACACCTTC.

V gene TRBV5-1 combines with J gene TRBJ1-2; weak D call: TRBD1 (5 bases). The germline V and J ends were trimmed by 6 bases and 0 bases, with 9 bases remaining between them. CDR3 length equals 13 residues. Looked up from germline, CDR1 is SGHRS and CDR2 is YFSETQ. The CDR3 loop is CASTDSANYGYTF. The CDR3 nucleotides read TGCGCCAGCACCGACAGCGCTAACTATGGCTACACCTTC. Full variable domain (rest looked up from reference TRBV5-1 and TRBJ1-2): KAGVTQTPRYLIKTRGQQVTLSCSPISGHRSVSWYQQTPGQGLQFLFEYFSETQRNKGNFPGRFSGRQFSNSRSEMNVSTLELGDSALYLCASTDSANYGYTFGSGTRLTVV.

The V and J genes are TRBV7-2 and TRBJ2-3, with a possible D match to TRBD2 (5 bases). Germline V gives CDR1 SGHTA, CDR2 FQGNSA. The CDR3 length is 17 residues. Trimming shortened V by 1 base and J by 2 bases, and 16 bases separated the two germline ends. CDR3 loop: CASSLGRGTGLTDTQYF. In DNA, the CDR3 is TGTGCCAGCAGCTTAGGCCGGGGAACTGGCCTCACAGATACGCAGTATTTT.

This clone was seen a handful of times. This rearrangement joins TRBV6-5 to TRBJ1-2; TRBD1 aligns across 7 bases. There are 16 residues in the CDR3. The V segment lost 2 bases and the J segment 3 bases; nucleotides outside the gene matches: 9. The germline gives CDR1 MNHEY, CDR2 SVGAGI. The CDR3 reads CASSYQDKGAHYGYTF. The CDR3 DNA sequence: TGTGCCAGCAGTTACCAGGATAAGGGGGCCCACTATGGCTACACCTTC.

This chain joins TRBV29-1 and TRBJ2-1, with 9 bases matching TRBD1. The germline CDR1 and CDR2 sequences are SQVTM and ANQGSEA. The CDR3 loop spans 15 amino acids. Trimming cost V 6 bases and J 7 bases; bases outside gene matches: 13. Written as DNA, the CDR3 is TGCAGCGTGGCACCCGGGACAGGGTCGGTGAATGAGCAGTTCTTC. Protein: CSVAPGTGSVNEQFF.

V is TRBV5-4 and J is TRBJ2-2; D may be TRBD2 (5 bases). Trimming removed 10 bases from V and 3 bases from J, with 22 bases in between. The CDR3 loop spans 16 amino acids. Germline loops: CDR1 SGHNT, CDR2 YYREEE (reference sequence). As DNA, the CDR3 is TGTGCCGAAAGCACGGGGAGCCTCCGGGACACCGGGGAGCTGTTTTTT. It translates to CAESTGSLRDTGELFF.

The chain couples TRBV29-1 to TRBJ1-2; tentative D call: TRBD1 (5 bases). Trimming left V 4 bases short and J 8 bases short, with 14 bases between. This CDR3 spans 12 amino acids. Germline CDR1 SQVTM, CDR2 ANQGSEA. The CDR3 is CSVGYLGPGYTF. The CDR3, as DNA: TGCAGCGTTGGTTACCTGGGACCCGGCTACACCTTC.

This clone was counted once. DNA of the CDR3: TGTGCCAGCAGTGACTGGGCGGGAGGTCACAATGAGCAGTTCTTC. Protein: CASSDWAGGHNEQFF. The chain carries TRBV2 and TRBJ2-1; 8 nucleotides align to TRBD2. Per germline, CDR1 SNHLY and CDR2 FYNNEI. The V and J ends lost 3 bases and 5 bases, in that order; junction bases with no gene match: 6. The CDR3 spans 15 residues. Complete variable domain (other parts from reference TRBV2 and TRBJ2-1): EPEVTQTPSHQVTQMGQEVILRCVPISNHLYFYWYRQILGQKVEFLVSFYNNEISEKSEIFDDQFSVERPDGSNFTLKIRSTKLEDSAMYFCASSDWAGGHNEQFFGPGTRLTVL.

The chain employs TRBV7-9 and TRBJ1-3, with 8 bases fitting TRBD1. Losses at the gene ends were 5 bases for V and 4 bases for J; bases not matched to a gene: 10. CDR1 is SEHNR and CDR2 is FQNEAQ in the germline V gene (reference sequence). CDR3 size: 16 residues. DNA for the CDR3: TGTGCCAGCAGCCTAAACCAGGGGGCACAAGGAAACACCATATATTTT. It translates to CASSLNQGAQGNTIYF.

This sequence joins TRBV18 and TRBJ2-1; 11 nucleotides match TRBD2. With 4 bases clipped from V and 6 bases from J, the junction kept 8 bases outside the gene matches. The CDR3 runs 16 residues. The germline V gene encodes CDR1 KGHSH and CDR2 LQKENI. Here the CDR3 reads CASSLAGTSGSNEQFF. In nucleotides, the CDR3 is TGTGCCAGCTCACTTGCTGGCACTAGCGGGAGCAATGAGCAGTTCTTC.

The chain combines TRBV11-2 with TRBJ2-2; a weak D match, TRBD2 (5 bases). The germline V gene has CDR1 SGHAT and CDR2 FQNNGV. Trimming pared 1 base from V and 7 bases from J, leaving 7 bases between. The CDR3 extends over 13 amino acids. This chain's CDR3 is CASSLVAGGELFF. In nucleotides, the CDR3 is TGTGCCAGCAGCTTAGTGGCGGGCGGGGAGCTGTTTTTT. Supplemented by reference TRBV11-2 and TRBJ2-2, the full variable domain reads EAGVAQSPRYKIIEKRQSVAFWCNPISGHATLYWYQQILGQGPKLLIQFQNNGVVDDSQLPKDRFSAERLKGVDSTLKIQPAKLEDSAVYLCASSLVAGGELFFGEGSRLTVL.

The chain has TRBV29-1 and TRBJ2-2, with a possible D match to TRBD1 (5 bases). CDR3 length: 14 residues. V dropped 4 bases and J dropped 1 base, with 10 bases sitting between them. Looked up from germline, CDR1 is SQVTM and CDR2 is ANQGSEA. CDR3 residues: CSVGQGRNTGELFF. In nucleotides, the CDR3 is TGCAGCGTTGGCCAGGGAAGGAACACCGGGGAGCTGTTTTTT.

The chain is built from TRBV5-1 and TRBJ2-7; 8 nucleotides agree with TRBD2. The CDR3 has 15 residues. The J segment lost 0 bases and the V segment lost 5 bases, leaving 7 bases of the junction unmatched. The germline V gene encodes CDR1 SGHRS and CDR2 YFSETQ. The CDR3 loop is CASRRQAGVSYEQYF. As DNA, the CDR3 is TGCGCCAGCAGGCGTCAAGCGGGAGTCTCCTACGAGCAGTACTTC.

This clone was recorded once. The chain combines TRBV27 with TRBJ2-7; 7 nucleotides line up with TRBD1. The junction had 5 bases not matched to a gene; V was cut back by 4 bases and J by 2 bases. The CDR3 has 14 residues. The germline V gene has CDR1 MNHEY and CDR2 SMNVEV (reference sequence). CDR3 sequence (DNA): TGTGCCAGCAGTTCACAGGGGTCGGCCTACGAGCAGTACTTC. Protein: CASSSQGSAYEQYF.

V is TRBV7-8 and J is TRBJ2-1; no definite D call. V dropped 3 bases and J dropped 9 bases, with 24 bases sitting between them. The CDR3 extends over 17 amino acids. Germline loops: CDR1 SGHVS, CDR2 FQNEAQ. The CDR3 is CASSFNPGGMKVGEQFF. The CDR3 bases are TGTGCCAGCAGCTTCAACCCCGGTGGAATGAAGGTGGGTGAGCAGTTCTTC.

This rearrangement joins TRBV5-4 to TRBJ1-1; D not certain. Trimming shortened V by 5 bases and J by 1 base, and 12 bases separated the two germline ends. Germline values: CDR1 SGHNT, CDR2 YYREEE (reference sequence). This CDR3 spans 14 amino acids. CDR3 nucleotide sequence: TGTGCCAGCAGAACGTCGCCAGAGAACACTGAAGCTTTCTTT. It yields the protein CASRTSPENTEAFF.

V and J are TRBV9 and TRBJ2-1, with 9 bases fitting TRBD2. Looked up from germline, CDR1 is SGDLS and CDR2 is YYNGEE. The CDR3 length is 14 residues. The junction had 3 bases not matched to a gene; V was cut back by 3 bases and J by 5 bases. This CDR3 is CASSASGRNNEQFF. CDR3 coding DNA: TGTGCCAGCAGCGCAAGCGGGAGGAACAATGAGCAGTTCTTC.

The chain recombines TRBV6-6 with TRBJ1-1; D is possibly TRBD1 (6 bases). The CDR3 contains 13 residues. Between the trimmed V and J ends, which lost 0 bases and 7 bases, there was a span of 9 bases. CDR1 is MNHNY, CDR2 SVGAGI, per germline (reference sequence). The CDR3 region is CASSYSTGNEAFF. CDR3 in DNA: TGTGCCAGCAGTTACTCGACAGGCAATGAAGCTTTCTTT.

This chain uses TRBV28 with TRBJ1-1, with D possibly matching TRBD1 (5 bases). The CDR3 is 12 amino acids. Germline CDR1 reads MDHEN; CDR2 reads SYDVKM. V was cut by 6 bases and J by 11 bases, with 16 bases left in between. CDR3: CASSIQGLGAFF. CDR3 bases: TGTGCCAGCAGCATTCAGGGTCTAGGGGCTTTCTTT.

The chain combines TRBV18 with TRBJ1-4; D remains ambiguous. CDR1 is KGHSH, CDR2 LQKENI, per germline. V lost 3 bases, J lost 8 bases, and 25 bases lay in between. CDR3 length: 18 residues. CDR3 protein: CASSPTTSYGVGEEKLFF. The CDR3 DNA reads as TGTGCCAGCTCACCGACGACGAGTTACGGGGTTGGAGAAGAAAAACTGTTTTTT.

The chain recombines TRBV6-5 with TRBJ1-2; 11 nucleotides agree with TRBD1. J lost 5 bases, V lost 4 bases, and 6 bases had no gene match. In germline, CDR1 is MNHEY, CDR2 SVGAGI. The CDR3 consists of 15 residues. CDR3 loop: CASSSPRDRGYGYTF. CDR3 coding DNA: TGTGCCAGCAGTTCTCCCCGGGACAGGGGGTATGGCTACACCTTC.

This chain connects TRBV6-5 to TRBJ2-7, with TRBD1 matching over 8 bases. The V gene end was trimmed by 4 bases and the J gene end by 3 bases; junction bases not matched to a gene: 8. Germline loops: CDR1 MNHEY, CDR2 SVGAGI. The CDR3 is 15 residues long. The CDR3 DNA follows: TGTGCCAGCAGTTCAAGGACAGGGAAGGTCTACGAGCAGTACTTC. It codes for CASSSRTGKVYEQYF.

The gene calls are TRBV6-5 and TRBJ1-5; tentatively, D is TRBD1 (5 bases). V lost 5 bases to trimming and J lost 7 bases, with 12 bases between them. The CDR3 consists of 13 residues. CDR1 is MNHEY and CDR2 is SVGAGI in the germline V gene. In nucleotides, the CDR3 is TGTGCCAGCAGTCCGGGGGGGTGGCAGCCCCAGCATTTT. The encoded protein is CASSPGGWQPQHF.

The CDR3 is CASRGLAESSYEQYF. DNA for the CDR3: TGTGCCAGCAGGGGACTAGCGGAAAGCTCCTACGAGCAGTACTTC. The chain couples TRBV6-5 to TRBJ2-7; 11 nucleotides match TRBD2. Germline CDR1 is MNHEY and CDR2 is SVGAGI. With V trimmed by 6 bases and J by 0 bases, 4 bases remained unmatched. The CDR3 covers 15 residues.

The chain is built from TRBV30 and TRBJ2-5; 8 nucleotides align to TRBD2. This CDR3 spans 13 amino acids. Losses at the gene ends were 5 bases for V and 4 bases for J; bases not matched to a gene: 6. Germline values: CDR1 GTSNPN, CDR2 SVGIG (reference sequence). CDR3 region: CAWGAGVGETQYF. The CDR3 nucleotides read TGTGCCTGGGGAGCGGGAGTAGGAGAGACCCAGTACTTC.

This chain connects TRBV28 to TRBJ1-2; TRBD1 matches at 7 bases. Germline V gives CDR1 MDHEN, CDR2 SYDVKM. This CDR3 is built from 15 residues. V lost 4 bases, J lost 8 bases, and 13 bases stayed unmatched. CDR3: CASSSDGTVMGGYTF. For the CDR3, the DNA is TGTGCCAGCAGTTCCGACGGGACAGTTATGGGGGGCTACACCTTC.